These T cell receptor beta chains were read from a single sample in a study of cytomegalovirus exposure and HLA in healthy donors. TCRdb's copy holds only in-frame clones and misses some; the assay was immunoSEQ multiplex PCR. The sample yields under 150,000 clones, roughly nine tenths seen once. The source material was PBMCs. Receptors were obtained from a man aged 18-30 years in good health and CMV-seronegative. Both conserved end residues are part of each CDR3. The order of the fields is CDR3 DNA, CDR3 protein, V gene, D gene, J gene, clone size. A D gene is named only where the DNA matches it firmly. Clone size is given for some rows only: seen once, a few or many times, or a class if the clone is expanded.

CDR3nt: TGTGCCAGCAGTTACTCGAGTACCGCACGGGCAGATACGCAGTATTTT
CDR3aa: CASSYSSTARADTQYF
v_gene: TRBV6-6
d_gene: .
j_gene: TRBJ2-3
abundance: .

CDR3nt: TGTGCCAGCTCACCAAAGGAGTCCTACGAGCAGTACTTC
CDR3aa: CASSPKESYEQYF
v_gene: TRBV18
d_gene: .
j_gene: TRBJ2-7
abundance: once

CDR3nt: TGTGCCAGCAGCTTAGATCTAGCGGGAAAGCAGTACTTC
CDR3aa: CASSLDLAGKQYF
v_gene: TRBV7-2
d_gene: TRBD2
j_gene: TRBJ2-7
abundance: .

CDR3nt: TGTGCCAGCAGTTTTAGCACTGCGGGCGGTCAGCCCCAGCATTTT
CDR3aa: CASSFSTAGGQPQHF
v_gene: TRBV28
d_gene: .
j_gene: TRBJ1-5
abundance: .

CDR3nt: TGTGCCAGCAGTTTCATCGGGAGGGCCAGCACAGATACGCAGTATTTT
CDR3aa: CASSFIGRASTDTQYF
v_gene: TRBV27
d_gene: TRBD2
j_gene: TRBJ2-3
abundance: .

CDR3nt: TGTGCCAGCAGCCTACAAACAGAACCAGCCAAAAACATTCAGTACTTC
CDR3aa: CASSLQTEPAKNIQYF
v_gene: TRBV11-3
d_gene: .
j_gene: TRBJ2-4
abundance: once

CDR3nt: TGTGCCAGCAGTGAAGCGCGGACAGGAATGAGTCAGCCCCAGCATTTT
CDR3aa: CASSEARTGMSQPQHF
v_gene: TRBV2
d_gene: TRBD1
j_gene: TRBJ1-5
abundance: .

CDR3nt: TGTGCCTGGAGTAGTAGCCGGGAGCTGTTTTTT
CDR3aa: CAWSSSRELFF
v_gene: TRBV30
d_gene: .
j_gene: TRBJ2-2
abundance: .

CDR3nt: TGCGCCAGCAGGCCCCAGGGCTCTGGAAACACCATATATTTT
CDR3aa: CASRPQGSGNTIYF
v_gene: TRBV5-1
d_gene: .
j_gene: TRBJ1-3
abundance: .

CDR3nt: TGTGCCAGCAGTTACCGAGCGCAAGAGACCCAGTACTTC
CDR3aa: CASSYRAQETQYF
v_gene: TRBV6-5
d_gene: .
j_gene: TRBJ2-5
abundance: .

CDR3nt: TGTGCCAGCAGCTTAATGCTAGGAGAGCAGTACTTC
CDR3aa: CASSLMLGEQYF
v_gene: TRBV7-6
d_gene: .
j_gene: TRBJ2-7
abundance: many

CDR3nt: TGTGCCAGCTCACCGGGGCATACAGAAAAACTGTTTTTT
CDR3aa: CASSPGHTEKLFF
v_gene: TRBV18
d_gene: .
j_gene: TRBJ1-4
abundance: .

CDR3nt: TGTGCCAGCAGTTACGGTAGCGGGGGGCGCACAGATACGCAGTATTTT
CDR3aa: CASSYGSGGRTDTQYF
v_gene: TRBV6-5
d_gene: TRBD2
j_gene: TRBJ2-3
abundance: .

CDR3nt: TGTGCCAGCAGCGCGACAGGGTGGTCAACAGAGACCCAGTACTTC
CDR3aa: CASSATGWSTETQYF
v_gene: TRBV9
d_gene: TRBD1
j_gene: TRBJ2-5
abundance: .

CDR3nt: TGTGCCAGCAGACACGGCGACAGGAGTTATGGCTACACCTTC
CDR3aa: CASRHGDRSYGYTF
v_gene: TRBV5-6
d_gene: .
j_gene: TRBJ1-2
abundance: .

CDR3nt: TGTGCCAGCAGTTTACCCGGGACTGATAACACGTACTTC
CDR3aa: CASSLPGTDNTYF
v_gene: TRBV27
d_gene: .
j_gene: TRBJ2-7
abundance: .

CDR3nt: TGCGCCAGCAGCCTGACAGGGGTCACTGAAGCTTTCTTT
CDR3aa: CASSLTGVTEAFF
v_gene: TRBV5-1
d_gene: TRBD1
j_gene: TRBJ1-1
abundance: .

CDR3nt: TGTGCCAGCAGTGACAATTCAGGGGGGAGCTATGGCTACACCTTC
CDR3aa: CASSDNSGGSYGYTF
v_gene: TRBV6-4
d_gene: TRBD1
j_gene: TRBJ1-2
abundance: .

CDR3nt: TGTGCCAGCAGCTTACAGGTTATGAACACTGAAGCTTTCTTT
CDR3aa: CASSLQVMNTEAFF
v_gene: TRBV11-3
d_gene: .
j_gene: TRBJ1-1
abundance: .

CDR3nt: TGTGCCAGCAGTCGGACTAGCGGACACACAGATACGCAGTATTTT
CDR3aa: CASSRTSGHTDTQYF
v_gene: TRBV7-2
d_gene: TRBD2
j_gene: TRBJ2-3
abundance: .

CDR3nt: TGTGCCAGCAGTTCTTGGGACAGGGGAAGCTATGGCTACACCTTC
CDR3aa: CASSSWDRGSYGYTF
v_gene: TRBV6-5
d_gene: TRBD1
j_gene: TRBJ1-2
abundance: .

CDR3nt: TGTGCCAGCAGTTACAGCGGGGTGGGGGATACGCAGTATTTT
CDR3aa: CASSYSGVGDTQYF
v_gene: TRBV6-6
d_gene: TRBD2
j_gene: TRBJ2-3
abundance: .

CDR3nt: TGTGCCAGCTCACCACAGCCTAGCGAATACAATGAGCAGTTCTTC
CDR3aa: CASSPQPSEYNEQFF
v_gene: TRBV18
d_gene: .
j_gene: TRBJ2-1
abundance: once

CDR3nt: TGTGCCAGCAGCTTAGCATCCTGGGAGGCCGTGAACACTGAAGCTTTCTTT
CDR3aa: CASSLASWEAVNTEAFF
v_gene: TRBV7-6
d_gene: .
j_gene: TRBJ1-1
abundance: .

CDR3nt: TGTGCCAGTAGATCCCGACAGGCCGCTCATGAAAAACTGTTTTTT
CDR3aa: CASRSRQAAHEKLFF
v_gene: TRBV19
d_gene: .
j_gene: TRBJ1-4
abundance: .

CDR3nt: TGTGCCAGCAGTCCCACCTACTACTCTGGGGCCAACGTCCTGACTTTC
CDR3aa: CASSPTYYSGANVLTF
v_gene: TRBV28
d_gene: .
j_gene: TRBJ2-6
abundance: .

CDR3nt: TGTGCCAGCAGCATACTAGCGGGAGGTTTCAATGAGCAGTTCTTC
CDR3aa: CASSILAGGFNEQFF
v_gene: TRBV9
d_gene: TRBD2
j_gene: TRBJ2-1
abundance: .

CDR3nt: TGTGCCAGCAGTGCCAGGACAGGGGTGGGTGAAAAACTGTTTTTT
CDR3aa: CASSARTGVGEKLFF
v_gene: TRBV27
d_gene: TRBD1
j_gene: TRBJ1-4
abundance: .

CDR3nt: TGTGCCAGCAGCGTAGCCGGGGGTGTGTTGGAGACCCAGTACTTC
CDR3aa: CASSVAGGVLETQYF
v_gene: TRBV9
d_gene: .
j_gene: TRBJ2-5
abundance: .

CDR3nt: TGTGCCAGCTCACCAAGCGGAGGATCCCCCAGCAATCAGCCCCAGCATTTT
CDR3aa: CASSPSGGSPSNQPQHF
v_gene: TRBV18
d_gene: .
j_gene: TRBJ1-5
abundance: .

CDR3nt: TGTGCCAGCAGTTCCCACGGGGCGAACACCGGGGAGCTGTTTTTT
CDR3aa: CASSSHGANTGELFF
v_gene: TRBV6-5
d_gene: .
j_gene: TRBJ2-2
abundance: .

CDR3nt: TGTGCCAGCAGCCAAGAGTTCGGAGGATTGAGGACTGAAGCTTTCTTT
CDR3aa: CASSQEFGGLRTEAFF
v_gene: TRBV14
d_gene: .
j_gene: TRBJ1-1
abundance: .

CDR3nt: TGCGCCAGCAGCCCCGGACTAGGTCGCGATGAGCAGTTCTTC
CDR3aa: CASSPGLGRDEQFF
v_gene: TRBV5-1
d_gene: TRBD2
j_gene: TRBJ2-1
abundance: .

CDR3nt: TGCGCCAGCAGCTTGGCCCCTAGCTCTGGGGCCAACGTCCTGACTTTC
CDR3aa: CASSLAPSSGANVLTF
v_gene: TRBV5-1
d_gene: .
j_gene: TRBJ2-6
abundance: .

CDR3nt: TGTGCCAGCAGCGCGGCTGGAAACACCATATATTTT
CDR3aa: CASSAAGNTIYF
v_gene: TRBV9
d_gene: .
j_gene: TRBJ1-3
abundance: .

CDR3nt: TGTGCCAGCAGCGTTTTAGCGGGAGGGAACTACAATGAGCAGTTCTTC
CDR3aa: CASSVLAGGNYNEQFF
v_gene: TRBV9
d_gene: TRBD2
j_gene: TRBJ2-1
abundance: .

CDR3nt: TGCGCCAGCAGCTTGTCTATGGCTAGCGGGGTAGATGAGCAGTTCTTC
CDR3aa: CASSLSMASGVDEQFF
v_gene: TRBV5-1
d_gene: TRBD2
j_gene: TRBJ2-1
abundance: .

CDR3nt: TGTGCCAGCAGCCCGGGACTAGCGGTTAATGAGCAGTTCTTC
CDR3aa: CASSPGLAVNEQFF
v_gene: TRBV7-6
d_gene: TRBD2
j_gene: TRBJ2-1
abundance: .

CDR3nt: TGCGCCAGCAGCCCACACAGGGGGCTTAACTATGGCTACACCTTC
CDR3aa: CASSPHRGLNYGYTF
v_gene: TRBV5-1
d_gene: TRBD1
j_gene: TRBJ1-2
abundance: few

CDR3nt: TGTGCCAGCAGTGAATTTGGGCGGGGGGGCTATGCTACGCAGTATTTT
CDR3aa: CASSEFGRGGYATQYF
v_gene: TRBV2
d_gene: TRBD2
j_gene: TRBJ2-3
abundance: .

CDR3nt: TGTGCTAGTGGTTTGACGAACGTTGGACTCCACAAAGATACGCAGTATTTT
CDR3aa: CASGLTNVGLHKDTQYF
v_gene: TRBV12-5
d_gene: .
j_gene: TRBJ2-3
abundance: .

CDR3nt: TGTGCCAGCATCCAGGGGGGCGGAACCCAAGAGACCCAGTACTTC
CDR3aa: CASIQGGGTQETQYF
v_gene: TRBV6-5
d_gene: .
j_gene: TRBJ2-5
abundance: .

CDR3nt: TGTGCCAGCAGCGTACATGGACAGGGGTTCCCCGGGGAGCTGTTTTTT
CDR3aa: CASSVHGQGFPGELFF
v_gene: TRBV9
d_gene: TRBD1
j_gene: TRBJ2-2
abundance: .

CDR3nt: TGCGCCAGCAGCTTGGCCGAGGAGACCCAGTACTTC
CDR3aa: CASSLAEETQYF
v_gene: TRBV5-1
d_gene: .
j_gene: TRBJ2-5
abundance: .

CDR3nt: TGTGCCAGTAGTACTAGCGGGGGGGCCCCAGATACGCAGTATTTT
CDR3aa: CASSTSGGAPDTQYF
v_gene: TRBV19
d_gene: TRBD2
j_gene: TRBJ2-3
abundance: .